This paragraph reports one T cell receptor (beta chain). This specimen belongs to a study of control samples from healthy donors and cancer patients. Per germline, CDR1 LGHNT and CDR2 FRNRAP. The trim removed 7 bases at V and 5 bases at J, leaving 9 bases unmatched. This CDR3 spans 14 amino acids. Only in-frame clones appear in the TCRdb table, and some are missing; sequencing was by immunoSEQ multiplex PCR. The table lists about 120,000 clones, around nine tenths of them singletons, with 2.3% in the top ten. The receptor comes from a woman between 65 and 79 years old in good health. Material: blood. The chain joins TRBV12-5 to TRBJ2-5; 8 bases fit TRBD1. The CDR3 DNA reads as TGTGCTAGTGCTCTACAGGGGGGTCAGGAGACCCAGTACTTC. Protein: CASALQGGQETQYF. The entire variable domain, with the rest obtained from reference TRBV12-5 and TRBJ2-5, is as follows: DARVTQTPRHKVTEMGQEVTMRCQPILGHNTVFWYRQTMMQGLELLAYFRNRAPLDDSGMPKDRFSAEMPDATLATLKIQPSEPRDSAVYFCASALQGGQETQYFGPGTRLLVL.